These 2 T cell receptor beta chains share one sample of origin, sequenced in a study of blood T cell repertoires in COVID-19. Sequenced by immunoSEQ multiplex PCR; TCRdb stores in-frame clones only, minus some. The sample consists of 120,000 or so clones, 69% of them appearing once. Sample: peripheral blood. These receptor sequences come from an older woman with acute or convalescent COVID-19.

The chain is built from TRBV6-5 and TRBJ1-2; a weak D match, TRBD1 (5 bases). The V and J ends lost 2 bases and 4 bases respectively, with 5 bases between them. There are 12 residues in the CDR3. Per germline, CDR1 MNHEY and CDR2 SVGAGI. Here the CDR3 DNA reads TGTGCCAGCAGTTACCAGGGCTATGGCTACACCTTC. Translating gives CASSYQGYGYTF.

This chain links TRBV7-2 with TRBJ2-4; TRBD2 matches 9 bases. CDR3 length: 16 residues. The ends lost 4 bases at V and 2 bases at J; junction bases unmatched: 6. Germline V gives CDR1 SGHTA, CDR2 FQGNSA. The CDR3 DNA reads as TGTGCCAGCAGCTCCCGCGGGGGGGCTTCCAAAAACATTCAGTACTTC. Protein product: CASSSRGGASKNIQYF.